The rows below give T cell receptor beta chains drawn from one sample of a study of blood T cell repertoires in COVID-19. Generated by immunoSEQ multiplex PCR, the TCRdb table keeps only in-frame clones and is missing some. In the table there are more than 85,000 clones, 85% of which are singletons. The sequenced sample consisted of peripheral blood. The receptor source for this set is a man in his fifties or sixties with acute or convalescent COVID-19. Each CDR3 is given with its conserved first and last residue. D genes are given only for firm matches.

cdr3_nt: TGCAGCGTTGGACAGGGTAATCAGCCCCAGCATTTT; cdr3_aa: CSVGQGNQPQHF; v_call: TRBV29-1; d_call: TRBD1; j_call: TRBJ1-5
cdr3_nt: TGTGCCAGCAGGGAGGACAGGGGGTTACGTGGCTACACCTTC; cdr3_aa: CASREDRGLRGYTF; v_call: TRBV6-5; d_call: TRBD1; j_call: TRBJ1-2
cdr3_nt: TGTGCCAGCAGGGGACTAGCGGTCTACGAGCAGTACTTC; cdr3_aa: CASRGLAVYEQYF; v_call: TRBV6-6; d_call: TRBD2; j_call: TRBJ2-7
cdr3_nt: TGTGCCAGTAGTGCCCCGGGACAGAACAATGAGCAGTTCTTC; cdr3_aa: CASSAPGQNNEQFF; v_call: TRBV19; d_call: TRBD1; j_call: TRBJ2-1
cdr3_nt: TGTGCCAGCAGCCCGGACAGTAGGCAGAGGAACACTGAAGCTTTCTTT; cdr3_aa: CASSPDSRQRNTEAFF; v_call: TRBV11-1; d_call: NA; j_call: TRBJ1-1
cdr3_nt: TGTGCCAGCAGCGAGGGACTAGCTCGCACAGATACGCAGTATTTT; cdr3_aa: CASSEGLARTDTQYF; v_call: TRBV14; d_call: TRBD2; j_call: TRBJ2-3
cdr3_nt: TGTGCCAGCAGTGGACAAGAAATGACTGAAGCTTTCTTT; cdr3_aa: CASSGQEMTEAFF; v_call: TRBV2; d_call: NA; j_call: TRBJ1-1
cdr3_nt: TGTGCCACCCGCCGTATCGCGGGGCGCACAGATACGCAGTATTTT; cdr3_aa: CATRRIAGRTDTQYF; v_call: TRBV6-4; d_call: NA; j_call: TRBJ2-3
cdr3_nt: TGTGCCAGCAGCCCCAGCGGGAGTGACTACGAGCAGTACTTC; cdr3_aa: CASSPSGSDYEQYF; v_call: TRBV7-9; d_call: TRBD2; j_call: TRBJ2-7
cdr3_nt: TGTGCCAGCACCACCCCGGGTTACGAGCAGTACTTC; cdr3_aa: CASTTPGYEQYF; v_call: TRBV28; d_call: NA; j_call: TRBJ2-7
cdr3_nt: TGTGCCAGTAGTTTTTCAAGGACAGGGGATGGCGGCTACACCTTC; cdr3_aa: CASSFSRTGDGGYTF; v_call: TRBV19; d_call: TRBD1; j_call: TRBJ1-2
cdr3_nt: TGTGCCAGCAGCTGGACTAGCGGGAGCAAGTGGTCCCAGTACTTC; cdr3_aa: CASSWTSGSKWSQYF; v_call: TRBV5-6; d_call: TRBD2; j_call: TRBJ2-5
cdr3_nt: TGTGCCAGCAGCTTCCGACAGGAAAGCTCCTACGAGCAGTACTTC; cdr3_aa: CASSFRQESSYEQYF; v_call: TRBV4-2; d_call: NA; j_call: TRBJ2-7
cdr3_nt: TGTGCCAGCAGCCAAGCCGACAGGCCATATGGCTACACCTTC; cdr3_aa: CASSQADRPYGYTF; v_call: TRBV3-1/TRBV3-2; d_call: NA; j_call: TRBJ1-2
cdr3_nt: TGTGCCATCAGGCCAAACCAACAGGGAGTGAAAGGGTATGGCTACACCTTC; cdr3_aa: CAIRPNQQGVKGYGYTF; v_call: TRBV10-3; d_call: NA; j_call: TRBJ1-2
cdr3_nt: TGTGCCAGCAGTGAATCGGGGAGAGGGAGCTACGAGCAGTACTTC; cdr3_aa: CASSESGRGSYEQYF; v_call: TRBV2; d_call: NA; j_call: TRBJ2-7
cdr3_nt: TGTGCCAGCAGTTCTTCTACAGGGGCTGGAAACACCATATATTTT; cdr3_aa: CASSSSTGAGNTIYF; v_call: TRBV6-5; d_call: TRBD1; j_call: TRBJ1-3